This passage covers 23 T cell receptor beta chains from one sample sequenced in a study of blood T cell repertoires in COVID-19. Profiling relied on immunoSEQ multiplex PCR, and the TCRdb table lists in-frame clones only, not all of them. The table includes 300,000 or so clones, roughly nine tenths detected once. Sequencing used PBMCs or T cells enriched from blood (not recorded which). These receptor sequences come from a woman in her thirties who had recovered from COVID-19.

The chain couples TRBV6-1 to TRBJ1-1, with D unresolved. The germline V gene has CDR1 MNHNS and CDR2 SASEGT. V lost 2 bases and J 4 bases, leaving 8 bases between the germline ends. The CDR3 totals 13 residues. The CDR3 spells CASSEFQATEAFF. CDR3 DNA sequence: TGTGCCAGCAGTGAATTTCAGGCCACTGAAGCTTTCTTT.

The J gene is TRBJ1-3, the V gene TRBV4-1; a weak D match, TRBD1 (5 bases). V was cut by 3 bases and J by 4 bases, with 16 bases left in between. The CDR3 contains 16 residues. Germline CDR1 MGHRA, CDR2 YSYEKL. The CDR3 reads CASSHLRAGTGNTIYF. The CDR3 nucleotides read TGCGCCAGCAGCCATCTCCGAGCGGGGACGGGAAACACCATATATTTT.

This clone was counted between two and nine times. This chain connects TRBV6-6 to TRBJ2-7; 8 positions agree with TRBD1. Germline V lookup: CDR1 MNHNY, CDR2 SVGAGI (reference sequence). The CDR3 has 14 amino acids. Trimming at V came to 2 bases and at J to 4 bases, leaving 4 bases not matched to a gene. CDR3 in amino acids: CASSYHTGGYEQYF. In nucleotides, the CDR3 is TGTGCCAGCAGTTACCACACAGGGGGTTACGAGCAGTACTTC.

The chain is built from TRBV9 and TRBJ2-7; 8 bases match TRBD2. Germline CDR1 is SGDLS and CDR2 is YYNGEE. The V segment lost 3 bases and the J segment 4 bases; nucleotides outside the gene matches: 9. This CDR3 contains 15 residues. This chain's CDR3 is CASSGFGGGPYEQYF. In DNA, the CDR3 is TGTGCCAGCAGCGGGTTTGGCGGGGGGCCTTACGAGCAGTACTTC.

V gene TRBV2 combines with J gene TRBJ1-2; TRBD1 is a possible D gene (6 bases). With 10 bases removed from V and 6 bases from J, the gap between germline ends came to 21 bases. Germline V CDR1 and CDR2: SNHLY, FYNNEI. This CDR3 region has 14 residues. This chain's CDR3 is CATSEGGRWNGYTF. For the CDR3, the DNA is TGTGCCACCTCCGAGGGGGGGCGCTGGAATGGCTACACCTTC. Full variable domain (remainder filled in from reference TRBV2 and TRBJ1-2): EPEVTQTPSHQVTQMGQEVILRCVPISNHLYFYWYRQILGQKVEFLVSFYNNEISEKSEIFDDQFSVERPDGSNFTLKIRSTKLEDSAMYFCATSEGGRWNGYTFGSGTRLTVV.

The V gene is TRBV7-2, the J gene TRBJ1-1, with D unresolved. The germline CDR1 and CDR2 sequences are SGHTA and FQGNSA. This CDR3 comprises 13 residues. Trimming took 5 bases from V and 6 from J, leaving 13 bases between them. The CDR3 reads CASSHAGRSEAFF. The DNA of the CDR3 is TGTGCCAGCAGCCACGCGGGGAGATCTGAAGCTTTCTTT.

This clone showed up many times. At the DNA level, this CDR3 is encoded by other sequences in the same sample as well. The rearrangement joins TRBV5-1 to TRBJ2-7, with D unclear. The CDR3 extends over 13 amino acids. V shed 0 bases and J shed 1 base, with 5 bases lying between them. Looked up from germline, CDR1 is SGHRS and CDR2 is YFSETQ. CDR3 sequence (DNA): TGCGCCAGCAGCTTGGACACATCCTACGAGCAGTACTTC. As protein: CASSLDTSYEQYF.

The chain uses TRBV14 and TRBJ1-1, with 11 bases lining up with TRBD1. The CDR3 is 15 residues long. Germline loops: CDR1 SGHDN, CDR2 FVKESK. Germline trimming cut 4 bases from V and 5 bases from J; bases unmatched to any gene: 6. CDR3 sequence (DNA): TGTGCCAGCAGCCCAGGACAGGGGGCCGGGACTGAAGCTTTCTTT. This gives the protein CASSPGQGAGTEAFF.

This chain uses TRBV3-1 (or the pseudogene TRBV3-2) with TRBJ2-1, with no clear D. CDR1 is LGHDT, CDR2 YNNKEL, per germline (reference sequence). The CDR3 spans 11 residues. V was cut by 5 bases and J by 8 bases, with 7 bases left in between. CDR3 amino acids: CASSSQHEQFF. The CDR3, as DNA: TGTGCCAGCAGCTCACAACATGAGCAGTTCTTC.

V usage is TRBV9 and J usage is TRBJ1-3, with D tentatively TRBD1 (6 bases). CDR3 length: 15 residues. Deletions cut 2 bases from V and 7 bases from J, with 16 bases between. CDR1 is SGDLS, CDR2 YYNGEE, per germline. CDR3 residues: CASSVGQLGANTIYF. The CDR3 nucleotides read TGTGCCAGCAGCGTCGGACAGTTAGGGGCTAACACCATATATTTT.

The CDR3 here is CASSLAGARADTQYF. The CDR3 DNA reads TGCGCCAGCAGCTTAGCGGGGGCCCGGGCAGATACGCAGTATTTT. The chain joins TRBV5-1 to TRBJ2-3; 8 nucleotides line up with TRBD2. The germline gives CDR1 SGHRS, CDR2 YFSETQ. Trimming cost V 2 bases and J 4 bases; bases outside gene matches: 6. The CDR3 is made up of 15 amino acids.

This clone was observed a single time. CDR3 sequence reads: CASGYGGAVGEQFF. The CDR3 nucleotides are TGCGCCAGCGGCTACGGGGGGGCCGTGGGTGAGCAGTTCTTC. The chain is built from TRBV4-3 and TRBJ2-1, with 8 bases that match TRBD2. The germline CDR1 and CDR2 sequences are LGHNA and YSLEER. Trimming removed 8 bases from V and 9 bases from J; junction bases left unmatched: 12. The CDR3 length is 14 residues.

V and J are TRBV5-1 and TRBJ2-5; possibly TRBD1 for D (5 bases). This CDR3 spans 13 amino acids. From germline, CDR1 is SGHRS and CDR2 YFSETQ. V dropped 3 bases and J dropped 2 bases, with 8 bases sitting between them. The CDR3 DNA follows: TGCGCCAGCAGCTCCAGGACACAAGAGACCCAGTACTTC. As protein: CASSSRTQETQYF.

This chain uses TRBV9 with TRBJ2-2, with a possible D match to TRBD1 (6 bases). CDR3 length: 15 residues. V dropped 4 bases and J dropped 8 bases, with 18 bases sitting between them. Germline CDR1 and CDR2: SGDLS and YYNGEE. In DNA form, the CDR3 reads TGTGCCAGCAGCTCAGGGGCCCTCCTGGTGGGGGAGCTGTTTTTT. Encoded protein: CASSSGALLVGELFF. Variable domain in full (rest from reference TRBV9 and TRBJ2-2): DSGVTQTPKHLITATGQRVTLRCSPRSGDLSVYWYQQSLDQGLQFLIQYYNGEERAKGNILERFSAQQFPDLHSELNLSSLELGDSALYFCASSSGALLVGELFFGEGSRLTVL.

The chain employs TRBV5-1 and TRBJ2-3; a weak D match, TRBD2 (5 bases). V lost 1 base and J 3 bases, leaving 18 bases between the germline ends. This CDR3 is built from 17 residues. CDR1 and CDR2 (germline): SGHRS, YFSETQ. The CDR3 here is CASSLSPVGTGTDTQYF. CDR3 coding DNA: TGCGCCAGCAGCTTGTCCCCAGTGGGAACGGGGACAGATACGCAGTATTTT.

The V gene is TRBV10-3, the J gene TRBJ1-1; perhaps TRBD1 as D (5 bases). Looked up from germline, CDR1 is ENHRY and CDR2 is SYGVKD. CDR3 length: 16 amino acids. Trimming cost V 3 bases and J 4 bases, with 18 bases left between them. CDR3 nucleotide sequence: TGTGCCATCAGTGATAATCCGGCCTCAAGGGGCACTGAAGCTTTCTTT. This translates into CAISDNPASRGTEAFF.

The table lists this clone with a few counts. This sequence joins TRBV21-1 and TRBJ1-2; the table's D call, TRBD1, was not checked against the DNA. TRBV21-1 is a listed pseudogene. This CDR3 contains 12 residues. The CDR3 sequence: CASSTRQAGYTF. CDR3 in DNA: TGTGCCAGCAGCACACGACAGGCTGGCTACACCTTC.

The J gene is TRBJ2-1, the V gene TRBV30; 10 bases line up with TRBD2. This CDR3 has 15 amino acids. Germline lookup yields CDR1 GTSNPN and CDR2 SVGIG (reference sequence). With 5 bases clipped from V and 0 bases from J, the junction kept 4 bases outside the gene matches. The CDR3 DNA reads TGTGCCTGGGCTAGCGGGGGTGGCTCCTACAATGAGCAGTTCTTC. Translation gives CAWASGGGSYNEQFF.

This clone was recorded only once. The chain links TRBV30 to TRBJ1-5; 9 bases are a match to TRBD1. The germline V gene encodes CDR1 GTSNPN and CDR2 SVGIG (reference sequence). V shed 5 bases, J shed 4 bases, and the junction held 6 bases outside the gene matches. This CDR3 is built from 14 residues. The CDR3 reads CAWGLGTGNQPQHF. In DNA, the CDR3 is TGTGCCTGGGGACTAGGGACAGGGAATCAGCCCCAGCATTTT.

V usage is TRBV19 and J usage is TRBJ1-1, with 7 nucleotides matching TRBD1. This CDR3 contains 15 residues. V shed 2 bases, J shed 3 bases, and the junction held 6 bases outside the gene matches. CDR1 and CDR2 (germline): LNHDA, SQIVND (reference sequence). The CDR3: CASSINRGGDTEAFF. Here the CDR3 DNA reads TGTGCCAGTAGTATAAACAGGGGCGGCGACACTGAAGCTTTCTTT.

The chain has TRBV10-1 and TRBJ1-5; D remains unclear. V was cut by 4 bases and J by 1 base, with 5 bases left in between. In germline, CDR1 is WNHNN, CDR2 SYGVQD (reference sequence). The length of the CDR3 is 13 residues. In nucleotides, the CDR3 is TGCGCCAGCAGTGGGGCCAGCAATCAGCCCCAGCATTTT. Its protein product is CASSGASNQPQHF.

As concerns this clone: At one boundary the junction diverges from the germline segment, which might be a read error. The chain employs TRBV6-2 or TRBV6-3 and TRBJ1-4; 9 nucleotides line up with TRBD1. Germline CDR1 MNHEY, CDR2 SVGEGT. This CDR3 comprises 18 residues. CDR3 in amino acids: CASSWGTGRKEGQEKLFF. The CDR3 DNA is TGTGCTAGCAGTTGGGGGACAGGGAGGAAGGAGGGCCAAGAAAAACTGTTTTTT.

The V gene is TRBV4-3, the J gene TRBJ1-2; D gene unclear. Germline lookup yields CDR1 LGHNA and CDR2 YSLEER. V was cut by 2 bases and J by 5 bases, with 9 bases left in between. The CDR3 length is 13 residues. CDR3 in amino acids: CASSQTRGYGYTF. CDR3 DNA sequence: TGCGCCAGCAGCCAAACTCGAGGGTATGGCTACACCTTC.